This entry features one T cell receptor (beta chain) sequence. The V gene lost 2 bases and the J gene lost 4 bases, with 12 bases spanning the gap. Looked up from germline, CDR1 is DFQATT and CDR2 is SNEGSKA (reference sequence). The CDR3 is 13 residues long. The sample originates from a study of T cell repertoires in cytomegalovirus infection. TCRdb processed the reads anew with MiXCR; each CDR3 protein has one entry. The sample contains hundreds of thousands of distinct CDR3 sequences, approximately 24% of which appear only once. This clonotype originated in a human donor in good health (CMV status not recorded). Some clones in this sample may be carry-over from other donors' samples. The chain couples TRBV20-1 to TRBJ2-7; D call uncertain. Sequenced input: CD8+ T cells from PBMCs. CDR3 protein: CSARTQHEYEQYV. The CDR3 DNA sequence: TGCAGTGCTAGAACCCAGCACGAATACGAGCAGTACGTC.